This TCR beta chain was profiled in a study of blood T cell repertoires in COVID-19. Turning to the study itself: Sample material is recorded as cDNA or gDNA derived from T cells, B-cell-depleted T cells, or PBMCs.

J gave up 5 bases and V 2 bases, and 10 bases lay outside the gene matches. Germline V gene lookup returns CDR1 MNHNS and CDR2 SASEGT. CDR3 size: 17 residues. As originally analysed: Amplified reference gene primers provided the basis for estimating nucleated cell counts. Some clones are missing from TCRdb's copy, which holds only in-frame ones; the method was immunoSEQ multiplex PCR. Clone size and V and J calls were adopted from that table, with D and trimming inferred from the DNA. The table shows 150,000 to 200,000 clones, with 88% occurring only once. This TCR was recovered from a man aged 35-49 years with active or convalescent COVID-19. V gene TRBV6-1 combines with J gene TRBJ1-4; TRBD1 matches at 8 bases. The sequencing sample was made of peripheral blood. In nucleotides, the CDR3 is TGTGCCAGCAGTGAATATAGGACAGGGACCACAAATGAAAAACTGTTTTTT. It translates to CASSEYRTGTTNEKLFF.